This T cell receptor (beta chain) was captured by sequencing in a study of tumor-infiltrating lymphocytes in localized non-small cell lung cancer. About the study: Tumor tissue and non-adjacent uninvolved lung came from each patient. Findings of the study overall: Immunotypes IM1 and IM2 had similar TCR-derived T-cell fractions. Different pieces of the same tissue went to different assays, confounding technical variation with intratumor heterogeneity. No link was found between tumor T-cell fraction and recurrence-free survival.

Produced via immunoSEQ multiplex PCR; TCRdb's table is partial and in-frame only. Here the sample spans 20,000 to 25,000 clones, 69% being singletons. A remark on this clone: Its antigen is unknown.

Sequencing was performed on lung tumor tissue. The clonotype originates from a human donor with non-small cell lung cancer.

CDR3 coding DNA: TGTGCCTGGACCCTGACAGGGAACACTGAAGCTTTCTTT. Its protein is CAWTLTGNTEAFF. This chain connects TRBV30 to TRBJ1-1, with a weak D call TRBD1 (6 bases). V was cut by 4 bases and J by 1 base, with 10 bases left in between. Germline CDR1 GTSNPN, CDR2 SVGIG (reference sequence). The CDR3 consists of 13 residues. The variable domain in full, completed from reference TRBV30 and TRBJ1-1, reads SQTIHQWPATLVQPVGSPLSLECTVEGTSNPNLYWYRQAAGRGLQLLFYSVGIGQISSEVPQNLSASRPQDRQFILSSKKLLLSDSGFYLCAWTLTGNTEAFFGQGTRLTVV.